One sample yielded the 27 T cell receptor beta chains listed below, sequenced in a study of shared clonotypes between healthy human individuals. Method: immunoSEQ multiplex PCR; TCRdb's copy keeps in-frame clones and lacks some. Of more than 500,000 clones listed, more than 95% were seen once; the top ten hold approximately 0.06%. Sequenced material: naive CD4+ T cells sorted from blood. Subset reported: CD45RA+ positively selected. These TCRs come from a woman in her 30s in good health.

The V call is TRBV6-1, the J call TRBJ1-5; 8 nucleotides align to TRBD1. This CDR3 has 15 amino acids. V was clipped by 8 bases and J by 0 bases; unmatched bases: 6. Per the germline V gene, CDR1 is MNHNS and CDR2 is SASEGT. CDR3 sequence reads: CASAVTGDSNQPQHF. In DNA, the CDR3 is TGTGCCAGCGCCGTGACAGGGGATAGCAATCAGCCCCAGCATTTT.

The chain's CDR3 is CASSLLGTDLRYYGYTF. CDR3 sequence (DNA): TGTGCCAGCAGCTTATTAGGGACGGACCTTAGGTACTATGGCTACACCTTC. The J gene is TRBJ1-2, the V gene TRBV7-6; TRBD1 might be the D (5 bases). Per germline, CDR1 SGHVS and CDR2 FNYEAQ. The length of the CDR3 is 17 residues. V was cut by 2 bases and J by 3 bases, with 19 bases left in between.

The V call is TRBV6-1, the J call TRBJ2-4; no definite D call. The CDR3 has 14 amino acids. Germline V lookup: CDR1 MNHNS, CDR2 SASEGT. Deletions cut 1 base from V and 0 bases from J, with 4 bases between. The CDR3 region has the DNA TGTGCCAGCAGTGAAGGATTAGCCAAAAACATTCAGTACTTC. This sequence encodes CASSEGLAKNIQYF.

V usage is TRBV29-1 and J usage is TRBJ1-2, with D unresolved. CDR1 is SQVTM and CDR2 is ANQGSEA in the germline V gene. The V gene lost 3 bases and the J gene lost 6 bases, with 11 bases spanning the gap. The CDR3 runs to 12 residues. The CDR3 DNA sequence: TGCAGCGTTGAGGGTTTAGAGAATGGCTACACCTTC. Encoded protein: CSVEGLENGYTF.

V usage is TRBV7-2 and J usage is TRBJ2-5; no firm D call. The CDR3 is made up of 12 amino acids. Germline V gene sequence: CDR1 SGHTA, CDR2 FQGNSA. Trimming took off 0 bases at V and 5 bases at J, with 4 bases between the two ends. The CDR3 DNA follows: TGTGCCAGCAGCTTAGCGCACGAGACCCAGTACTTC. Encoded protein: CASSLAHETQYF. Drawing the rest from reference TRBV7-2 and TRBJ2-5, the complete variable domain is GAGVSQSPSNKVTEKGKDVELRCDPISGHTALYWYRQSLGQGLEFLIYFQGNSAPDKSGLPSDRFSAERTGGSVSTLTIQRTQQEDSAVYLCASSLAHETQYFGPGTRLLVL.

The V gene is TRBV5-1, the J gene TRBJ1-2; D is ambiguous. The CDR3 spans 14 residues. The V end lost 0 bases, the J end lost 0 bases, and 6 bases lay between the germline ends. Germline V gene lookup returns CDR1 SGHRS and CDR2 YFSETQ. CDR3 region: CASSLGSSNYGYTF. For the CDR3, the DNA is TGCGCCAGCAGCTTGGGGAGCTCTAACTATGGCTACACCTTC.

The CDR3 DNA sequence: TGTGCCAGCAGCTTAAGGAGCGGGCCTCCCTACAATGAGCAGTTCTTC. Translated: CASSLRSGPPYNEQFF. This chain joins TRBV7-3 and TRBJ2-1; possibly TRBD2 for D (6 bases). The CDR3 has 16 amino acids. Germline values: CDR1 SGHTA, CDR2 FQGTGA. V was clipped by 1 base and J by 2 bases, with 12 bases between them. Full variable domain (remainder filled in from reference TRBV7-3 and TRBJ2-1): GAGVSQTPSNKVTEKGKYVELRCDPISGHTALYWYRQSLGQGPEFLIYFQGTGAADDSGLPNDRFFAVRPEGSVSTLKIQRTERGDSAVYLCASSLRSGPPYNEQFFGPGTRLTVL.

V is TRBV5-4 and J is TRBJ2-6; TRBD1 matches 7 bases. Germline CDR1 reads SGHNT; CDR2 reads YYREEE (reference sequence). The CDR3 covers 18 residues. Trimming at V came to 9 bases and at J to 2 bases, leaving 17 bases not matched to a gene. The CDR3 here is CAIPRTGVEGAGANVLTF. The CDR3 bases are TGTGCCATCCCGCGAACAGGGGTCGAAGGGGCTGGGGCCAACGTCCTGACTTTC.

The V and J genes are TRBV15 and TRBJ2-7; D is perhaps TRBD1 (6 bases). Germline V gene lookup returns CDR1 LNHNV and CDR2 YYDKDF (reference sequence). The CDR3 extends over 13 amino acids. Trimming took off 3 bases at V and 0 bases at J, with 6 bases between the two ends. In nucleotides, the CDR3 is TGTGCCACCAGCAGCAGGGGCTCCTACGAGCAGTACTTC. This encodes CATSSRGSYEQYF.

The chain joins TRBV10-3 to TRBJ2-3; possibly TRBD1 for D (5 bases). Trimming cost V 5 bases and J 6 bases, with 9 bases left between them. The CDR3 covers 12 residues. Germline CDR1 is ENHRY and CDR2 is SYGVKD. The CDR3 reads CAISLGVDTQYF. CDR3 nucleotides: TGTGCCATCAGTCTAGGGGTTGATACGCAGTATTTT.

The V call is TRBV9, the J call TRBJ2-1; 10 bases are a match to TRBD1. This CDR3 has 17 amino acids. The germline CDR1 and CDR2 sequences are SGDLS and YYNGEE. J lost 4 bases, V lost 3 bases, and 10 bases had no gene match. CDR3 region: CASSGDGTGAPYNEQFF. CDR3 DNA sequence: TGTGCCAGCAGCGGAGACGGGACAGGGGCTCCTTACAATGAGCAGTTCTTC.

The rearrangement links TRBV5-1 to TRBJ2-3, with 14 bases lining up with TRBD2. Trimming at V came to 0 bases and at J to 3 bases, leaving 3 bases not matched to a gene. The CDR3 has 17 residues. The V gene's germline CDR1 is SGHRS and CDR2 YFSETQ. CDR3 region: CASSLGLAGGPTDTQYF. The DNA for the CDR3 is TGCGCCAGCAGCTTGGGACTAGCGGGAGGGCCAACAGATACGCAGTATTTT. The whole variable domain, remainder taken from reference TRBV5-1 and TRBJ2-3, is KAGVTQTPRYLIKTRGQQVTLSCSPISGHRSVSWYQQTPGQGLQFLFEYFSETQRNKGNFPGRFSGRQFSNSRSEMNVSTLELGDSALYLCASSLGLAGGPTDTQYFGPGTRLTVL.

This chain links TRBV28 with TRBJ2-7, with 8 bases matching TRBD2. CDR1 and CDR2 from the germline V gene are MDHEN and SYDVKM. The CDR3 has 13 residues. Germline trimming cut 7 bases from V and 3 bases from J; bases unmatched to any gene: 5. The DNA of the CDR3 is TGTGCCAGCACCCCGGGAGGGGGCTACGAGCAGTACTTC. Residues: CASTPGGGYEQYF.

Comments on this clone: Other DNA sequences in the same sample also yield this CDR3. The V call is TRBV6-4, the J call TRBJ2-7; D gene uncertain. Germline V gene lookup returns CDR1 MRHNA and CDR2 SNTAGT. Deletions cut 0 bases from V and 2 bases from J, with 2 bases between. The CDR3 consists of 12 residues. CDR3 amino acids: CASSDSPYEQYF. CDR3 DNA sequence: TGTGCCAGCAGTGACTCGCCCTACGAGCAGTACTTC.

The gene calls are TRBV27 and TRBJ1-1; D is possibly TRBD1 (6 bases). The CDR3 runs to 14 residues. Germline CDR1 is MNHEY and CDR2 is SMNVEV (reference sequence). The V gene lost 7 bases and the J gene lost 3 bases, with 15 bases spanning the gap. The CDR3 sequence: CASTRGGGHTEAFF. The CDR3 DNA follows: TGTGCCAGCACCCGAGGGGGTGGTCACACTGAAGCTTTCTTT.

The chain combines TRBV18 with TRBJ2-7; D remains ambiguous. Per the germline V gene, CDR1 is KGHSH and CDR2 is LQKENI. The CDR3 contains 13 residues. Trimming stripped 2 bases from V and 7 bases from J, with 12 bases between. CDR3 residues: CASSPEVTREQYF. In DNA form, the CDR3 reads TGTGCCAGCTCACCAGAAGTTACCCGGGAGCAGTACTTC. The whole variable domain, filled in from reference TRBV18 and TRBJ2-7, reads NAGVMQNPRHLVRRRGQEARLRCSPMKGHSHVYWYRQLPEEGLKFMVYLQKENIIDESGMPKERFSAEFPKEGPSILRIQQVVRGDSAAYFCASSPEVTREQYFGPGTRLTVT.

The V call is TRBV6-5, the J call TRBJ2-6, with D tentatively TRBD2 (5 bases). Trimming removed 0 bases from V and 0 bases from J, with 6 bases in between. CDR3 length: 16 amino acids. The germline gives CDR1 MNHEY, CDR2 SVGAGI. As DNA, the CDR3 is TGTGCCAGCAGTTACTCGAGGGACTCTGGGGCCAACGTCCTGACTTTC. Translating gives CASSYSRDSGANVLTF.

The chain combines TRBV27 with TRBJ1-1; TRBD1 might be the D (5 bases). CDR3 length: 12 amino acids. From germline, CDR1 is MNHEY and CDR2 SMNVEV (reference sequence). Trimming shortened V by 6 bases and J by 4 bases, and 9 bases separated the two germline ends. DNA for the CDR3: TGTGCCAGCAGGGGGCGCATCACTGAAGCTTTCTTT. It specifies CASRGRITEAFF.

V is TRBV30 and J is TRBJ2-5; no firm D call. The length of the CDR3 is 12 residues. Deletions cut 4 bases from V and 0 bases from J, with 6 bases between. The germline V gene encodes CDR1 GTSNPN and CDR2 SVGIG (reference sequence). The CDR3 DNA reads TGTGCCTGGACCGGTAACCAAGAGACCCAGTACTTC. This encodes CAWTGNQETQYF.

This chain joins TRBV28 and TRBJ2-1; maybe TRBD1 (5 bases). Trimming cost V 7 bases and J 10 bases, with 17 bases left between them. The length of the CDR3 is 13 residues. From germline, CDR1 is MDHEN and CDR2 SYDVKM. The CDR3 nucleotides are TGTGCCAGCAACAGGTTTAAGCCGGCCGAGCAGTTCTTC. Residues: CASNRFKPAEQFF.

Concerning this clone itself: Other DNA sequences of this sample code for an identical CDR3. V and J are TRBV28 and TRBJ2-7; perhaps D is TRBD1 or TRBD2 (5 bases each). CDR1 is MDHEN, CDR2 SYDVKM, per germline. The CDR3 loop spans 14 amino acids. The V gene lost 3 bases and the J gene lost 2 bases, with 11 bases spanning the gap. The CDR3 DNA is TGTGCCAGCAGTTTTGGGGGAAGGACCTACGAGCAGTACTTC. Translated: CASSFGGRTYEQYF.

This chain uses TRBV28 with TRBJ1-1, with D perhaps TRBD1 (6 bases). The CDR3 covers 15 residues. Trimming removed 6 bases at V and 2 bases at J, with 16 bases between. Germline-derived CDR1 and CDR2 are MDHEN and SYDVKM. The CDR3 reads CASRPRQAGNTEAFF. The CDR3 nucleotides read TGTGCCAGCAGACCGAGACAGGCCGGCAACACTGAAGCTTTCTTT.

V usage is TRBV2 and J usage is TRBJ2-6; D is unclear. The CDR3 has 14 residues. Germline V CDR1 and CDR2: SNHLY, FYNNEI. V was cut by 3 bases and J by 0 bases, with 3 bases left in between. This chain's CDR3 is CASSDVSGANVLTF. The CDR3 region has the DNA TGTGCCAGCAGTGACGTCTCTGGGGCCAACGTCCTGACTTTC.

CDR3 coding DNA: TGTGCCTGGAGAGGGAGTGAGCAGTTCTTC. Translated: CAWRGSEQFF. The chain is built from TRBV30 and TRBJ2-1, with D maybe TRBD2 (5 bases). The germline gives CDR1 GTSNPN, CDR2 SVGIG (reference sequence). V was pared by 3 bases and J by 9 bases, with 6 bases between. The CDR3 sequence is 10 residues long.

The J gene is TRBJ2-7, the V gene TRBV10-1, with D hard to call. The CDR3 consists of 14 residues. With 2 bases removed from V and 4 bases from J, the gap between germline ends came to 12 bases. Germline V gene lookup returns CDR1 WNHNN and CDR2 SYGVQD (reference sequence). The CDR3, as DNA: TGCGCCAGCAGTGAGAGGCGCTGCACTTACGAGCAGTACTTC. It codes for CASSERRCTYEQYF.

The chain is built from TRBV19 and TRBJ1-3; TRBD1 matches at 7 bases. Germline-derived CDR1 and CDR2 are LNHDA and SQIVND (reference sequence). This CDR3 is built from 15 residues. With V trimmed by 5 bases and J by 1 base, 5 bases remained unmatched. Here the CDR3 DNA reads TGTGCCAGTAGTCGGACAGGAGAGTCTGGAAACACCATATATTTT. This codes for CASSRTGESGNTIYF.

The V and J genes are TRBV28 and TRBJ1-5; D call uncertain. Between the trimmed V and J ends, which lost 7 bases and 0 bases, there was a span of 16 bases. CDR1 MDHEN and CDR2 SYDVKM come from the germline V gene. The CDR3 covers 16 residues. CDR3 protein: CASTKSQRNSNQPQHF. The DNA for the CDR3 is TGTGCCAGCACTAAAAGCCAACGGAATAGCAATCAGCCCCAGCATTTT.